The subject of this entry is one TCR beta chain. In this sample, this clone turned up once. What antigen it recognizes has not been identified. Base qualities are not provided; no much larger clone lies one nucleotide away. Within the sample, other DNA sequences also encode this same CDR3. Each collaborating institution followed its own protocols to collect whole blood in K2EDTA tubes. For TCRbeta analysis, collaborators shipped samples as frozen whole blood, isolated PBMCs, or DNA extracted from either of those sample types. TCRbeta CDR3 regions were amplified from genomic DNA using the immunoSEQ Assay, a bias-controlled multiplex PCR. As for the original processing: The number of nucleated cells in each sample was estimated from the amplification of reference gene primers within the assay. To quantify the absolute abundance of each unique TCRbeta CDR3 rearrangement, sequence reads were collapsed and filtered. For each sample, productive Simpson clonality was calculated as the square root of Simpson's diversity index over productive rearrangements. TCRdb took over this immuneACCESS table, retaining in-frame rearrangements with V and J assigned. Such tables are incomplete; in checked studies, under half of the missing clones stem from an unresolved V gene, and the remainder is unexplained. V and J calls and clone size are given by that table; D and trimming were obtained from the DNA. Present in this sample are under 100,000 clones, roughly 92% of which were seen just once. The ten most abundant clones make up about 6.6% of the sample.

The data derive from a study of blood T cell repertoires in COVID-19 (dated by TCRdb to 2020 to 2022). With respect to the entire study: Samples from collaborators originated in the United States, Italy and Spain and spanned both the acute and convalescent phases of COVID-19. Samples came from the ongoing ImmuneRACE study (first 160 participants) plus 1,254 subjects from 6 global collaborators. Deeply sampled blood TCRbeta repertoires from subjects exposed to, actively infected with, or recovered from COVID-19 were included in the dataset. The prospective study material was composed of cDNA or gDNA derived from T cells, B-cell-depleted T cells, or PBMCs. Where available, HLA class I and class II types were obtained from metadata supplied by the sample provider rather than from assay-based typing. The repertoires were made available in a free public database intended to serve as a resource for research on the immune response to SARS-CoV-2. The sample metadata nearly always contained a de-identified subject ID, COVID-19 status, age in years and sex.

The research as a whole found: How much clinical and demographic metadata was included differed by source and by participant, and the metadata was provided uncurated.

The receptor's source is a woman aged 60-75 years with active COVID-19. Sequencing was done on a sample of peripheral blood.

CDR3 reads: CAISGGQGANYGYTF. Here is the DNA: TGTGCCATCAGTGGGGGACAGGGGGCGAACTATGGCTACACCTTC. The rearranged chain carries TRBV10-3 and TRBJ1-2; the junction holds 12 bases that match TRBD1. Trimming leaves V shorter by 4 bases and J shorter by 2 bases, with the junction holding 2 bases beyond the gene matches. Counted from cysteine to phenylalanine, this CDR3 has 15 amino acids. CDR3 DNA is the only sequence kept; it has 45 bases, read in frame from the first base. CDR1 ENHRY and CDR2 SYGVKD were looked up in the germline V gene.